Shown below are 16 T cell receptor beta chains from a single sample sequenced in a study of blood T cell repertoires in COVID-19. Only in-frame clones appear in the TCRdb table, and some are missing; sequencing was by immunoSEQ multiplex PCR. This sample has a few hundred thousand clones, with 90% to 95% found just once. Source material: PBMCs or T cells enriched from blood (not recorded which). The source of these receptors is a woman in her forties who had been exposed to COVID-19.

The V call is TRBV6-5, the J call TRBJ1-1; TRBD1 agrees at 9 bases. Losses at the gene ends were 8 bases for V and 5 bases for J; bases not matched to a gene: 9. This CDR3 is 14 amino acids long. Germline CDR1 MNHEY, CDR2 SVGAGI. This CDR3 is CASWTGVRNTEAFF. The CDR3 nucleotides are TGTGCCAGCTGGACAGGGGTCAGGAATACTGAAGCTTTCTTT.

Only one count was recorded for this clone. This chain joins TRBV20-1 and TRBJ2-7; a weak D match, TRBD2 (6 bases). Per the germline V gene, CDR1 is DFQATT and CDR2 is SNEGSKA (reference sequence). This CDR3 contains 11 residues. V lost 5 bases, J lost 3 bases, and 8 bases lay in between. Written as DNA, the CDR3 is TGCAGTGCTCAGACTAGCTACGAGCAGTACTTC. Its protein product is CSAQTSYEQYF.

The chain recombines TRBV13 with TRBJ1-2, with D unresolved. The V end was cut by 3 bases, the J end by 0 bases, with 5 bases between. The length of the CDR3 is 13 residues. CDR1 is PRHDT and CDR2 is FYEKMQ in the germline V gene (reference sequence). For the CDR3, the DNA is TGTGCCAGCAGCTTGGGCACTAACTATGGCTACACCTTC. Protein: CASSLGTNYGYTF.

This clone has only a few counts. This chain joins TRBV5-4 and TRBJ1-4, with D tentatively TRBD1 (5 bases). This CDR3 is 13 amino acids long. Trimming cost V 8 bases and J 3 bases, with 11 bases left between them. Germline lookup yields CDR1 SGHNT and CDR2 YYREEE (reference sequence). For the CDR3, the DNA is TGTGCCAGTTCCAGGGCTTCTAATGAAAAACTGTTTTTT. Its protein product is CASSRASNEKLFF. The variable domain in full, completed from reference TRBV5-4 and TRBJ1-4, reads ETGVTQSPTHLIKTRGQQVTLRCSSQSGHNTVSWYQQALGQGPQFIFQYYREEENGRGNFPPRFSGLQFPNYSSELNVNALELDDSALYLCASSRASNEKLFFGSGTQLSVL.

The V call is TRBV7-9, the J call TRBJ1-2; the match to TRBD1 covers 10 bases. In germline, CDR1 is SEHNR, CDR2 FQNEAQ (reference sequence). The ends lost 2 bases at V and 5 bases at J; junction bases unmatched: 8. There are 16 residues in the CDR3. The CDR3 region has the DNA TGTGCCAGCAGCTTATCTGGACAGGGGGAGATTTATGGCTACACCTTC. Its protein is CASSLSGQGEIYGYTF.

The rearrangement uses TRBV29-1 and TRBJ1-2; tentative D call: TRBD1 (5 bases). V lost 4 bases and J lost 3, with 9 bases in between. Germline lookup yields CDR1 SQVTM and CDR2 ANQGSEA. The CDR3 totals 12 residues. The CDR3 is CSVAREDYGYTF. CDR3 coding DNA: TGCAGCGTTGCCAGGGAAGACTATGGCTACACCTTC.

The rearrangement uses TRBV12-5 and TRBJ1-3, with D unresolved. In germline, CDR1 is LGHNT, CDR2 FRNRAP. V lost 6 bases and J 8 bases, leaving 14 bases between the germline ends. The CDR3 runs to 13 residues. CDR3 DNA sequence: TGTGCTAGTGGGATCCAATCGGGTGACACCATATATTTT. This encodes CASGIQSGDTIYF.

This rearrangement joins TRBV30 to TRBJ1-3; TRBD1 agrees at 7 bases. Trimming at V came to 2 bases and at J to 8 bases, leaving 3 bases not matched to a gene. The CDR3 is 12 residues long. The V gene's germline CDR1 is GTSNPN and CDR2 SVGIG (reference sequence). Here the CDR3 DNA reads TGTGCCTGGAGTAGACAGGGTTACACCATATATTTT. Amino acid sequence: CAWSRQGYTIYF.

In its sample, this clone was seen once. The CDR3 is CASSSGQTNEQFF. In DNA form, the CDR3 reads TGTGCCAGCAGCTCGGGACAAACCAATGAGCAGTTCTTC. This chain connects TRBV7-3 to TRBJ2-1, with D tentatively TRBD1 (6 bases). The CDR3 length is 13 residues. In germline, CDR1 is SGHTA, CDR2 FQGTGA. Trimming removed 4 bases at V and 6 bases at J, with 10 bases between. Using reference TRBV7-3 and TRBJ2-1 for the parts outside the CDR3, the full variable domain is GAGVSQTPSNKVTEKGKYVELRCDPISGHTALYWYRQSLGQGPEFLIYFQGTGAADDSGLPNDRFFAVRPEGSVSTLKIQRTERGDSAVYLCASSSGQTNEQFFGPGTRLTVL.

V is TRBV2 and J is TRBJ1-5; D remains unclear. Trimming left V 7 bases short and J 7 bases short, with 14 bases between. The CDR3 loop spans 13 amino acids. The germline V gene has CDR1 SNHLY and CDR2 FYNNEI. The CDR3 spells CASNGEGGQPQHF. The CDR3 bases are TGTGCCAGCAACGGGGAGGGAGGGCAGCCCCAGCATTTT.

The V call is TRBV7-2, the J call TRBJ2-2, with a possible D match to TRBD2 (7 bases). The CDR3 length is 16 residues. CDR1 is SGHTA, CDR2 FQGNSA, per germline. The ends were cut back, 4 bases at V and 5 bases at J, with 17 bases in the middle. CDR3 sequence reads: CASSSRGGGGTGELFF. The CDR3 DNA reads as TGTGCCAGCAGCTCCCGCGGCGGGGGCGGGACCGGGGAGCTGTTTTTT.

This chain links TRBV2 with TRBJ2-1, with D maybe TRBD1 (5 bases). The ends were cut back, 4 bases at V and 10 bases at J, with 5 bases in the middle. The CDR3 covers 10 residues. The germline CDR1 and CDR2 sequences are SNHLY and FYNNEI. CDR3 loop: CASSAGEQFF. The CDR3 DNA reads TGTGCCAGCAGTGCAGGGGAGCAGTTCTTC.

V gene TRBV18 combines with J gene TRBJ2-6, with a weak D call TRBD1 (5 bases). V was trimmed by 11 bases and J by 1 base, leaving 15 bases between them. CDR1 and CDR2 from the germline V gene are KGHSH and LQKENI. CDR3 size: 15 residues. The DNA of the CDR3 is TGTGCCGGGGCCAAGTCTCTTTCTGGGGCCAACGTCCTGACTTTC. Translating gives CAGAKSLSGANVLTF. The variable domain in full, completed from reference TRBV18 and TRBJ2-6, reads NAGVMQNPRHLVRRRGQEARLRCSPMKGHSHVYWYRQLPEEGLKFMVYLQKENIIDESGMPKERFSAEFPKEGPSILRIQQVVRGDSAAYFCAGAKSLSGANVLTFGAGSRLTVL.

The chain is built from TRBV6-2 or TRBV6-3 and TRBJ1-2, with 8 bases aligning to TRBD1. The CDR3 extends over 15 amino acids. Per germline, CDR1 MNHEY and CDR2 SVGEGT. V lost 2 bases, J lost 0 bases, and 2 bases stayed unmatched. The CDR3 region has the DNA TGTGCCAGCAGTTACCGGACAGGGTCTAACTATGGCTACACCTTC. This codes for CASSYRTGSNYGYTF.

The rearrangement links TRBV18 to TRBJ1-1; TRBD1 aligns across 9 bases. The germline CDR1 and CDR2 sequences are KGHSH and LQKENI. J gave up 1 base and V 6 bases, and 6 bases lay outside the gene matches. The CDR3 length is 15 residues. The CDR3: CASSAGQGSNTEAFF. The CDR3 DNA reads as TGTGCCAGCTCGGCCGGACAGGGGTCGAACACTGAAGCTTTCTTT.

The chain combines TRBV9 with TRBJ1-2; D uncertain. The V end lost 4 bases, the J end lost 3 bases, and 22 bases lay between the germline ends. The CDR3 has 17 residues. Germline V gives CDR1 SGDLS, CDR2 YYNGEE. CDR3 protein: CASSLHSGEKLDYGYTF. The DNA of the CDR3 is TGTGCCAGCAGCCTACACAGCGGGGAGAAGCTAGACTATGGCTACACCTTC.